At least ten counts were recorded for the clone carrying this T cell receptor (beta chain). The antigen remains undetermined. Peripheral blood, ten milliliters per participant, was collected. Genomic DNA was the PCR template. Multiplex PCR with 30 forward and 13 reverse primers amplified the TCR beta CDR3. TCRdb passed the multiplex PCR reads through MiXCR, listing each CDR3 protein once. The sample includes 270,000 or so distinct CDR3 sequences, approximately 50% of them seen just once. V lost 0 bases, J lost 9 bases, and 10 bases lay in between. The CDR3 covers 13 residues. CDR1 is SGDLS, CDR2 YYNGEE, per germline. This entry belongs to a study of type 1 and type 2 diabetes patients. Study background: Donors were type 1 diabetes, type 2 diabetes, or nondiabetic controls.

General observations from the study: Age and gender were not matched between study groups, possibly biasing interpretation. Type 1 diabetes repertoires were significantly less diverse than type 2 diabetes ones.

The V call is TRBV9, the J call TRBJ2-1, with no clear D. The sequence derives from a man aged 18-30 years with type 2 diabetes. Input material: peripheral blood mononuclear cells (PBMCs). The CDR3 spells CASSVAGTLEQFF. CDR3 bases: TGTGCCAGCAGCGTAGCTGGAACTCTTGAGCAGTTCTTC.